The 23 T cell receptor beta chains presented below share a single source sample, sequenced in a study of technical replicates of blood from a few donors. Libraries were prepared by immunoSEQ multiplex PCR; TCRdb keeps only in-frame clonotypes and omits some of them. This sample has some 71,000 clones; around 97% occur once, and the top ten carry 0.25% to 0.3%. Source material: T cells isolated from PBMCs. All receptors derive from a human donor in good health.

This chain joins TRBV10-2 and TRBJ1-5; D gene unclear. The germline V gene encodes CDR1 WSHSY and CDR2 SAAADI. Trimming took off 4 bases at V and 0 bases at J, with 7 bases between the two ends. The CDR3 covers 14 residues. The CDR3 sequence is CASSGADSNQPQHF. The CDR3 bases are TGCGCCAGCAGTGGAGCGGATAGCAATCAGCCCCAGCATTTT.

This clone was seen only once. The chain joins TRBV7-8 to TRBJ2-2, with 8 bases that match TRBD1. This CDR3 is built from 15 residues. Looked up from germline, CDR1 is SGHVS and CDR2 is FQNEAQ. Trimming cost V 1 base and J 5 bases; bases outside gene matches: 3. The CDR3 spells CASSLETGVTGELFF. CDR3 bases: TGTGCCAGCAGCTTAGAGACAGGGGTGACCGGGGAGCTGTTTTTT. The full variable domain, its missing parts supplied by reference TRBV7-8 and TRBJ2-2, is GAGVSQSPRYKVAKRGQDVALRCDPISGHVSLFWYQQALGQGPEFLTYFQNEAQLDKSGLPSDRFFAERPEGSVSTLKIQRTQQEDSAVYLCASSLETGVTGELFFGEGSRLTVL.

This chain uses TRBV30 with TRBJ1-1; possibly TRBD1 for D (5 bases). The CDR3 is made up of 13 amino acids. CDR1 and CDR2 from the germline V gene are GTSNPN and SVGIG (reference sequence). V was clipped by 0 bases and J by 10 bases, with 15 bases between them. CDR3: CAWSVPGIQPAFF. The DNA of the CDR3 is TGTGCCTGGAGTGTACCAGGGATCCAACCAGCTTTCTTT. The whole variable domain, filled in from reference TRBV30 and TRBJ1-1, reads SQTIHQWPATLVQPVGSPLSLECTVEGTSNPNLYWYRQAAGRGLQLLFYSVGIGQISSEVPQNLSASRPQDRQFILSSKKLLLSDSGFYLCAWSVPGIQPAFFGQGTRLTVV.

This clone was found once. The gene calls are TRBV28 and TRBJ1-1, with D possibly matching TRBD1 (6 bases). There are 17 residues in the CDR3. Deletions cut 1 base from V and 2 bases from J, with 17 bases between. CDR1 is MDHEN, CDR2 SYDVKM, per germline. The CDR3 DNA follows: TGTGCCAGCAGTTTATTCGGGGACACTGTCGGAAACACTGAAGCTTTCTTT. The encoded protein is CASSLFGDTVGNTEAFF.

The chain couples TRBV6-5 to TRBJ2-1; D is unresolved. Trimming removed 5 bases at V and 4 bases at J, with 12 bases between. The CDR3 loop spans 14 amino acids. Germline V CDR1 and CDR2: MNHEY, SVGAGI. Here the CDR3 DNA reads TGTGCCAGCAGTGAACATCCAAGTTACAATGAGCAGTTCTTC. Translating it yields CASSEHPSYNEQFF.

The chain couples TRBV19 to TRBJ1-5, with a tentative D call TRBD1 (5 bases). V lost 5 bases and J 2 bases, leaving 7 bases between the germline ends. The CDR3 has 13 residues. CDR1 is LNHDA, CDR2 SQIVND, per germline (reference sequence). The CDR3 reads CASSEQGNQPQHF. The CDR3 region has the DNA TGTGCCAGTAGTGAACAGGGCAATCAGCCCCAGCATTTT.

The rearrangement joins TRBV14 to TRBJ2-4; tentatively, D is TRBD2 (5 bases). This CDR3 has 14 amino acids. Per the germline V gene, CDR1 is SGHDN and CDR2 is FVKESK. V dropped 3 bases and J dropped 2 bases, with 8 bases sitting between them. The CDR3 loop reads CASSHLASKNIQYF. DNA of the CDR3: TGTGCCAGCAGCCACCTAGCCTCCAAAAACATTCAGTACTTC. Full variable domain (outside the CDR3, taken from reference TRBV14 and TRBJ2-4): EAGVTQFPSHSVIEKGQTVTLRCDPISGHDNLYWYRRVMGKEIKFLLHFVKESKQDESGMPNNRFLAERTGGTYSTLKVQPAELEDSGVYFCASSHLASKNIQYFGAGTRLSVL.

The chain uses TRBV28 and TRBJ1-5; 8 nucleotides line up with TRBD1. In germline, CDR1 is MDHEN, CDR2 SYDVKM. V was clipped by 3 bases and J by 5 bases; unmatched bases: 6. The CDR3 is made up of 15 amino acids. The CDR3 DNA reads TGTGCCAGCAGTTTGGACAGGGAGAACTATCAGCCCCAGCATTTT. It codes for CASSLDRENYQPQHF.

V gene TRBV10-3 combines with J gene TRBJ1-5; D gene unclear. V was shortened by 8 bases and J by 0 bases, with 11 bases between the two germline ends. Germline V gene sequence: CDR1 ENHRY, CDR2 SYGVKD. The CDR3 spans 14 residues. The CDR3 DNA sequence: TGTGCCATCCCCGGCCCAGGTAGCAATCAGCCCCAGCATTTT. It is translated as CAIPGPGSNQPQHF.

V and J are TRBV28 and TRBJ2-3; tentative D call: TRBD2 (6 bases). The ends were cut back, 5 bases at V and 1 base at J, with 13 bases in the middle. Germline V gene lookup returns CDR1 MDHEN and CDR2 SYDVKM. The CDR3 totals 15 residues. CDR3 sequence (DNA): TGTGCCAGCAGTCCCATGGGGGGTGGCACAGATACGCAGTATTTT. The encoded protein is CASSPMGGGTDTQYF.

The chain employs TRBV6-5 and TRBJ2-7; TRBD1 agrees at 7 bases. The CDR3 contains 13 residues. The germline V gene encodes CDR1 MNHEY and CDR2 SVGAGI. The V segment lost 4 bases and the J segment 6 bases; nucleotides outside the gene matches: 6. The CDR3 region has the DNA TGTGCCAGCAGTTCTGACAGGGTTGGCGAGCAGTACTTC. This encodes CASSSDRVGEQYF.

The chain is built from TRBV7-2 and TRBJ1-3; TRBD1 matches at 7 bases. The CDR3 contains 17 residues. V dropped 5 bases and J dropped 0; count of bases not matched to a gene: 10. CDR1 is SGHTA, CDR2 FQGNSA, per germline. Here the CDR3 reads CASSPYRQGSSGNTIYF. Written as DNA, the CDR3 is TGTGCCAGCAGCCCGTATCGACAGGGATCCTCTGGAAACACCATATATTTT. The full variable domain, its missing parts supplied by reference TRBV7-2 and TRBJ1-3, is GAGVSQSPSNKVTEKGKDVELRCDPISGHTALYWYRQSLGQGLEFLIYFQGNSAPDKSGLPSDRFSAERTGGSVSTLTIQRTQQEDSAVYLCASSPYRQGSSGNTIYFGEGSWLTVV.

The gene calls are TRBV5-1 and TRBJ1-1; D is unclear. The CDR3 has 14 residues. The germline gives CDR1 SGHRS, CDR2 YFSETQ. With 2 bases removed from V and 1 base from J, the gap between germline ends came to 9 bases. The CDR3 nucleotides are TGCGCCAGCAGCTTATCTACAGAGAACACTGAAGCTTTCTTT. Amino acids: CASSLSTENTEAFF.

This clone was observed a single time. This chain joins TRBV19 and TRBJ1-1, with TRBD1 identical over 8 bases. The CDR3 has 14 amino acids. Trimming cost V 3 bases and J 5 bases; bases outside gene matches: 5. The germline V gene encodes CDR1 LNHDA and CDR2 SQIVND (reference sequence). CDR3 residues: CASSMGQGATEAFF. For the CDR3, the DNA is TGTGCCAGTAGTATGGGTCAGGGGGCGACTGAAGCTTTCTTT.

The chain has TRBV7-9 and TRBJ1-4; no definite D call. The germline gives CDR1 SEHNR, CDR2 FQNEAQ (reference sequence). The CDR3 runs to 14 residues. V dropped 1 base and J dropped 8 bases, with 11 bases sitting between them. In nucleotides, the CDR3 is TGTGCCAGCAGCTTAGTACGGTTGGAGGAAAAACTGTTTTTT. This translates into CASSLVRLEEKLFF.

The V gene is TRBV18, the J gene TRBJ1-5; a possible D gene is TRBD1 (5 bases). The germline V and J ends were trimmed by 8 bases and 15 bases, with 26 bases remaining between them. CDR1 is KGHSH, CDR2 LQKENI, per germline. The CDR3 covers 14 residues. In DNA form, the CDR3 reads TGTGCCAGCCCATTAGAACCCGGGACCGCGGGGGGGCATTTT. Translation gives CASPLEPGTAGGHF.

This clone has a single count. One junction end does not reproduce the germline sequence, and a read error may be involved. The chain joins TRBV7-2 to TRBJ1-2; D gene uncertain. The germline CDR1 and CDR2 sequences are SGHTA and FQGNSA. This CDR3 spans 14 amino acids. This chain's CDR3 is CASSLVRSEGYKAF. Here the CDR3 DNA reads TGTGCCAGCAGCTTAGTGAGGTCTGAGGGATACAAGGCCTTC.

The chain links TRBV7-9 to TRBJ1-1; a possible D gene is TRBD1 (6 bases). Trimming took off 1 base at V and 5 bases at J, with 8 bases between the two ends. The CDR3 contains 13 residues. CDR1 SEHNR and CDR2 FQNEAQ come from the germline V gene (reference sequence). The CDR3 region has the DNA TGTGCCAGCAGCTTAGAGGGGGATACTGAAGCTTTCTTT. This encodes CASSLEGDTEAFF.

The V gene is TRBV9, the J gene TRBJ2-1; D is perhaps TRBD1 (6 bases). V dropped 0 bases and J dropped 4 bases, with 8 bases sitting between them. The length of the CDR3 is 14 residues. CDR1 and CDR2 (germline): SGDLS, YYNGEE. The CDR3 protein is CASSVAGAYNEQFF. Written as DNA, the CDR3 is TGTGCCAGCAGCGTAGCAGGGGCGTACAATGAGCAGTTCTTC.

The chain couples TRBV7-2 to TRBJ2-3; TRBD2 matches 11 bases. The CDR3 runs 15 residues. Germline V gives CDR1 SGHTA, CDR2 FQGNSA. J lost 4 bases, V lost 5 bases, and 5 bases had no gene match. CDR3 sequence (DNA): TGTGCCAGCAGCCTACTAGCGGGAGAACCAGATACGCAGTATTTT. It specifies CASSLLAGEPDTQYF. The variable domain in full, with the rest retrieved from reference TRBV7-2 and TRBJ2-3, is GAGVSQSPSNKVTEKGKDVELRCDPISGHTALYWYRQSLGQGLEFLIYFQGNSAPDKSGLPSDRFSAERTGGSVSTLTIQRTQQEDSAVYLCASSLLAGEPDTQYFGPGTRLTVL.

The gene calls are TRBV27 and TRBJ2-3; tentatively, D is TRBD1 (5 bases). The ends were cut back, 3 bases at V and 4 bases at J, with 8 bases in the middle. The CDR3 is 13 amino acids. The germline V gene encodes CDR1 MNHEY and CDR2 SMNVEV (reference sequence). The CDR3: CASSFREADTQYF. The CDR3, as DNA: TGTGCCAGCAGTTTCAGGGAAGCAGATACGCAGTATTTT.

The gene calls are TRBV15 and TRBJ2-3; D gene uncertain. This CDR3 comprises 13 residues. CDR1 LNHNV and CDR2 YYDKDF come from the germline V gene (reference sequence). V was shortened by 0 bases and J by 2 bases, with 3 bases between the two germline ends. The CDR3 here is CATSRDFTDTQYF. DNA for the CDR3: TGTGCCACCAGCAGAGACTTCACAGATACGCAGTATTTT.

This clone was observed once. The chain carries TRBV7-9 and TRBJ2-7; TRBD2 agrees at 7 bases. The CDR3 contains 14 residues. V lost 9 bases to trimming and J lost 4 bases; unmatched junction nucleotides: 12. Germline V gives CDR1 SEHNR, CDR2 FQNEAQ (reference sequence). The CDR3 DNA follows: TGTGCCAGTGGCTGGGCGGGAGAGGGGTACGAGCAGTACTTC. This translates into CASGWAGEGYEQYF.